This TCR beta chain was sequenced in a study of siplizumab effects on memory and regulatory T cells. Findings of the study overall: Alloreactive sequences whose origin lay in unstimulated CD4+ memory cells were significantly reduced by siplizumab.

Sequencing used immunoSEQ multiplex PCR; TCRdb keeps in-frame clones, though not all of them. The data contain tens of thousands of clones, roughly 96% of them singletons. Germline V gene data show CDR1 as SGHTA and CDR2 as FQGNSA. This CDR3 spans 14 amino acids. V lost 1 base to trimming and J lost 3 bases, with 9 bases between them. This clone came up a few times. Antigen unknown. This clonotype was sampled from a human donor in good health. The rearrangement joins TRBV7-2 to TRBJ1-2, with D perhaps TRBD1 (6 bases). Sequenced input: naive CD8+ T cells sorted from blood. The CDR3 region is CASSLVPGDYGYTF. CDR3 sequence (DNA): TGTGCCAGCAGCTTAGTACCAGGGGACTATGGCTACACCTTC.